A single TCR beta chain is shown here with its context. The sample belongs to a study of blood T cell repertoires in COVID-19. For the study at large: T cells, B-cell-depleted T cells, or PBMCs supplied cDNA or gDNA.

Assay: immunoSEQ multiplex PCR; the TCRdb copy retains only in-frame clones and omits some. The repertoire includes approximately 210,000 clones, about 87% of them detected once, and around 1.6% sits in the top ten. V lost 3 bases and J 2 bases, leaving 11 bases between the germline ends. The length of the CDR3 is 14 residues. Germline-derived CDR1 and CDR2 are SGHTA and FQGNSA. The receptor was isolated from a man in his sixties or seventies with acute or convalescent COVID-19. The chain has TRBV7-2 and TRBJ2-7, with a possible D match to TRBD2 (6 bases). Sequencing was carried out using peripheral blood. DNA of the CDR3: TGTGCCAGCAGCTTGGTACTAGCTACCTACGAGCAGTACTTC. Protein product: CASSLVLATYEQYF.